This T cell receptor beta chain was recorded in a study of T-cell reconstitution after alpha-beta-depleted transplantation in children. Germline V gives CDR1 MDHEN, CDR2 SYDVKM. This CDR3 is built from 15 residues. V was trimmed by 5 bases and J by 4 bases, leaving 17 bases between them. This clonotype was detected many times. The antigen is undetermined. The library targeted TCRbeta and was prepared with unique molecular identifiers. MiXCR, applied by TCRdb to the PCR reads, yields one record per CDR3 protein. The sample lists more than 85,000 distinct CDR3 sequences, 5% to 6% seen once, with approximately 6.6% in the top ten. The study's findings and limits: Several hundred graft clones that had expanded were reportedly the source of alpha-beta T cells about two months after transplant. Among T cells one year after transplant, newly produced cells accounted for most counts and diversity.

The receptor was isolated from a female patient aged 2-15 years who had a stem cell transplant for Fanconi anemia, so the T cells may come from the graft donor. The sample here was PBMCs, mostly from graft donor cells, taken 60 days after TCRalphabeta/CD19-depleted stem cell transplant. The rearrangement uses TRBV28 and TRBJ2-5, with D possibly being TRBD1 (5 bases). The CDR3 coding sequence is TGTGCCAGCAGTGTCGCAGGGAAGAGGAGAGAGACCCAGTACTTC. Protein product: CASSVAGKRRETQYF.